This T cell receptor beta chain was profiled in a study of regulatory T cells in long-lasting Graves disease. According to the study, TCR beta libraries were built with iRepertoire HTBI primers and CDR3-region Arm-PCR. Each CDR3 protein gets one entry after TCRdb re-called the multiplex PCR reads with MiXCR. The sample includes around 500,000 distinct CDR3 sequences, less than 15% of them seen just once. Specified time point: newly diagnosed GD, antithyroid drugs for less than 3 months. Following extraction of RNA from PBMCs, that RNA was used to make the TCR library. This clonotype was found many times. The sample was also linked to a second study, of T cells in Graves' hyperthyroidism and ophthalmopathy. From that paper: Participants, patients aged 18 to 65, had newly diagnosed hyperthyroidism with a duration under 2 months. The model made its ophthalmopathy prediction, and onset followed a median about 5.9 months later.

This specimen was peripheral blood mononuclear cells (PBMCs), taken at new diagnosis, from a patient treated with antithyroid drugs. This TCR was sampled from a man under 40 with Graves disease.

The CDR3 DNA reads as TGTGCCAGCAGCTTAGATCCTACTAGCGTACCCTACGAGCAGTACTTC. This encodes CASSLDPTSVPYEQYF. The genes are TRBV11-2 and TRBJ2-7; 7 bases fit TRBD2. V gave up 0 bases and J gave up 2 bases; unmatched junction bases: 7. The CDR3 is made up of 16 amino acids. CDR1 is SGHAT, CDR2 FQNNGV, per germline. The complete variable domain, with remaining parts taken from reference TRBV11-2 and TRBJ2-7, reads EAGVAQSPRYKIIEKRQSVAFWCNPISGHATLYWYQQILGQGPKLLIQFQNNGVVDDSQLPKDRFSAERLKGVDSTLKIQPAKLEDSAVYLCASSLDPTSVPYEQYFGPGTRLTVT.